This entry lists 24 T cell receptor beta chains sequenced from one sample in a study of blood T cell repertoires in COVID-19. Clones were read by immunoSEQ multiplex PCR, and TCRdb kept only the in-frame ones, dropping some. The data hold under 350,000 clones, with under 95% observed a single time. What was sequenced was PBMCs or T cells enriched from blood (not recorded which). The receptors were sampled from a man in his fifties or sixties who had recovered from COVID-19.

The chain is built from TRBV27 and TRBJ2-1; TRBD2 agrees at 13 bases. The CDR3 loop spans 18 amino acids. V lost 1 base to trimming and J lost 4 bases; unmatched junction nucleotides: 7. Germline CDR1 and CDR2: MNHEY and SMNVEV (reference sequence). CDR3 sequence (DNA): TGTGCCAGCAGTTTATATGGGGGACTAGCGGGAATATACAATGAGCAGTTCTTC. Amino acid sequence: CASSLYGGLAGIYNEQFF.

This clone was counted a single time. This chain connects TRBV2 to TRBJ2-3, with 9 bases matching TRBD1. The CDR3 loop spans 16 amino acids. J lost 2 bases, V lost 6 bases, and 9 bases had no gene match. Germline V CDR1 and CDR2: SNHLY, FYNNEI. The CDR3, as DNA: TGTGCCAGCAGCCTCGCGACAGGGGGTACCACAGATACGCAGTATTTT. Its translation is CASSLATGGTTDTQYF.

This rearrangement joins TRBV5-4 to TRBJ2-4, with 9 nucleotides matching TRBD2. Trimming cost V 1 base and J 8 bases; bases outside gene matches: 7. The germline gives CDR1 SGHNT, CDR2 YYREEE (reference sequence). The CDR3 has 15 amino acids. Written as DNA, the CDR3 is TGTGCCAGCAGCTTGTGGAATAGCGGGAGTCACATTCAGTACTTC. Translating it yields CASSLWNSGSHIQYF.

The chain is built from TRBV19 and TRBJ1-5; possible D gene TRBD1, 6 bases. V lost 5 bases to trimming and J lost 2 bases, with 13 bases between them. There are 15 residues in the CDR3. Germline lookup yields CDR1 LNHDA and CDR2 SQIVND (reference sequence). The CDR3 DNA follows: TGTGCCAGTAGTGTCTGGGGGCAGGGCAATCAGCCCCAGCATTTT. Translated: CASSVWGQGNQPQHF.

There are a few counts of this clone. The V call is TRBV5-4, the J call TRBJ1-2; 7 nucleotides align to TRBD1. The CDR3 loop spans 14 amino acids. Per the germline V gene, CDR1 is SGHNT and CDR2 is YYREEE (reference sequence). After removal of 0 bases from V and 3 bases from J, the junction contained 2 bases not matched to a gene. CDR3 nucleotide sequence: TGTGCCAGCAGCTTGGAGGGGGCTGACTATGGCTACACCTTC. This codes for CASSLEGADYGYTF.

The chain recombines TRBV25-1 with TRBJ1-1; D gene ambiguous. The CDR3 loop spans 14 amino acids. Trimming stripped 4 bases from V and 0 bases from J, with 9 bases between. CDR1 and CDR2 (germline): MGHDK, SYGVNS. The CDR3 DNA follows: TGTGCCAGCAGTGGGAGGTTCCTGAACACTGAAGCTTTCTTT. This translates into CASSGRFLNTEAFF.

This chain links TRBV7-2 with TRBJ2-7; tentative D call: TRBD1 (5 bases). Looked up from germline, CDR1 is SGHTA and CDR2 is FQGNSA. V was clipped by 1 base and J by 6 bases, with 10 bases between them. The CDR3 sequence is 13 residues long. The CDR3 reads CASSLDHRFEQYF. The CDR3 DNA reads TGTGCCAGCAGCTTAGATCACAGGTTCGAGCAGTACTTC.

The rearrangement links TRBV6-2 or TRBV6-3 to TRBJ1-3; weak D call: TRBD1 (6 bases). With 4 bases removed from V and 0 bases from J, the gap between germline ends came to 19 bases. The CDR3 runs 18 residues. Germline V lookup: CDR1 MNHEY, CDR2 SVGEGT. The CDR3 sequence: CASSSPIGQTPSGNTIYF. DNA of the CDR3: TGTGCCAGCAGTTCACCGATTGGACAGACTCCCTCTGGAAACACCATATATTTT.

The V and J genes are TRBV5-1 and TRBJ2-2, with 13 bases that match TRBD2. Trimming took 3 bases from V and 6 from J; bases not matched to a gene: 2. Per the germline V gene, CDR1 is SGHRS and CDR2 is YFSETQ. There are 15 residues in the CDR3. In nucleotides, the CDR3 is TGCGCCAGCAGCTGGACTAGCGGGAGATCCGGGGAGCTGTTTTTT. This codes for CASSWTSGRSGELFF.

The table lists this clone with a count of one. The genes are TRBV7-2 and TRBJ2-5, with TRBD2 matching 8 bases. The ends lost 5 bases at V and 4 bases at J; junction bases unmatched: 9. CDR1 is SGHTA, CDR2 FQGNSA, per germline. This CDR3 comprises 15 residues. The CDR3: CASSRPAGGRETQYF. DNA for the CDR3: TGTGCCAGCAGCCGCCCGGCGGGGGGTCGAGAGACCCAGTACTTC.

The chain has TRBV27 and TRBJ2-7; 10 bases map to TRBD2. CDR1 is MNHEY and CDR2 is SMNVEV in the germline V gene (reference sequence). The J segment lost 2 bases and the V segment lost 7 bases, leaving 8 bases of the junction unmatched. The CDR3 runs 15 residues. The CDR3, as DNA: TGTGCCAGCATCCCTAGCGGGAGTTCACCCTACGAGCAGTACTTC. It encodes CASIPSGSSPYEQYF.

This clone was picked up one time. V usage is TRBV14 and J usage is TRBJ2-5; TRBD1 might be the D (5 bases). Germline V lookup: CDR1 SGHDN, CDR2 FVKESK. This CDR3 spans 12 amino acids. V was trimmed by 5 bases and J by 9 bases, leaving 13 bases between them. The CDR3 is CASSAGIWAQYF. DNA of the CDR3: TGTGCCAGCAGCGCAGGGATTTGGGCCCAGTACTTC.

The V gene is TRBV6-1, the J gene TRBJ2-7, with D possibly TRBD1 on 5 matching bases. Per germline, CDR1 MNHNS and CDR2 SASEGT. The CDR3 consists of 16 residues. Trimming took off 3 bases at V and 1 base at J, with 16 bases between the two ends. The CDR3 region is CASSDPPPGWSYEQYF. The DNA of the CDR3 is TGTGCCAGCAGTGACCCCCCGCCAGGGTGGTCCTACGAGCAGTACTTC.

This chain uses TRBV3-1 (or the pseudogene TRBV3-2) with TRBJ2-3; 15 bases match TRBD2. V gave up 3 bases and J gave up 5 bases; unmatched junction bases: 9. The CDR3 loop spans 18 amino acids. CDR1 is LGHDT and CDR2 is YNNKEL in the germline V gene (reference sequence). The CDR3 DNA follows: TGTGCCAGCAGCCAGGGACTAGCGGGGGGTACACTGGTAGATACGCAGTATTTT. It is translated as CASSQGLAGGTLVDTQYF.

V is TRBV15 and J is TRBJ2-3; 7 nucleotides match TRBD2. The V and J ends lost 3 bases and 1 base, in that order; junction bases with no gene match: 4. The germline gives CDR1 LNHNV, CDR2 YYDKDF (reference sequence). The CDR3 length is 15 residues. DNA for the CDR3: TGTGCCACCAGCAGCCCTAGCGGAGGCACAGATACGCAGTATTTT. The encoded protein is CATSSPSGGTDTQYF.

The chain uses TRBV7-9 and TRBJ2-1, with 8 bases identical to TRBD1. Per germline, CDR1 SEHNR and CDR2 FQNEAQ (reference sequence). The junction had 23 bases not matched to a gene; V was cut back by 3 bases and J by 10 bases. CDR3 size: 19 residues. CDR3 coding DNA: TGTGCCAGCAGCTTGTGGAGGGGACAGGAGCAATCGTTTATTTTCGAGCAGTTCTTC. As protein: CASSLWRGQEQSFIFEQFF.

The chain joins TRBV7-8 to TRBJ2-1, with 7 nucleotides matching TRBD1. CDR3 length: 15 amino acids. CDR1 SGHVS and CDR2 FQNEAQ come from the germline V gene. The V gene end was trimmed by 5 bases and the J gene end by 8 bases; junction bases not matched to a gene: 12. The CDR3 loop reads CASSQRQGSFDEQFF. For the CDR3, the DNA is TGTGCCAGCAGCCAGCGACAGGGATCCTTCGATGAGCAGTTCTTC.

This clone was seen more than once but under ten times. The CDR3 region is CASRLQGFGYTF. In nucleotides, the CDR3 is TGTGCCAGCAGACTTCAGGGGTTTGGCTACACCTTC. J is TRBJ1-2 and V is TRBV6-5; possible D gene TRBD1, 6 bases. Germline values: CDR1 MNHEY, CDR2 SVGAGI. The CDR3 is 12 amino acids. Trimming took 6 bases from V and 7 from J, leaving 12 bases between them.

V and J are TRBV19 and TRBJ2-3, with no clear D. The V gene's germline CDR1 is LNHDA and CDR2 SQIVND (reference sequence). The CDR3 spans 14 residues. V gave up 1 base and J gave up 4 bases, with 9 bases separating them. The CDR3 region is CASSIGFGPDTQYF. Here the CDR3 DNA reads TGTGCCAGTAGTATAGGGTTTGGCCCAGATACGCAGTATTTT.

The chain is built from TRBV4-1 and TRBJ2-3, with TRBD2 identical over 10 bases. Germline assignment: CDR1 MGHRA and CDR2 YSYEKL. V lost 4 bases to trimming and J lost 6 bases; unmatched junction nucleotides: 13. CDR3 length: 17 residues. The CDR3 DNA reads as TGCGCCAGCAGCCCACAATTAGCGGGGGGCCCCCGGGATACGCAGTATTTT. Amino acid sequence: CASSPQLAGGPRDTQYF.

The chain uses TRBV19 and TRBJ2-7, with 8 bases matching TRBD2. The V gene's germline CDR1 is LNHDA and CDR2 SQIVND (reference sequence). The CDR3 consists of 15 residues. J was trimmed by 2 bases and V by 0 bases; bases with no gene match: 3. The CDR3 nucleotides are TGTGCCAGTAGTATAGAAGCGGGGGCCACCTACGAGCAGTACTTC. It translates to CASSIEAGATYEQYF. Together with reference TRBV19 and TRBJ2-7, the CDR3 gives the full variable domain: DGGITQSPKYLFRKEGQNVTLSCEQNLNHDAMYWYRQDPGQGLRLIYYSQIVNDFQKGDIAEGYSVSREKKESFPLTVTSAQKNPTAFYLCASSIEAGATYEQYFGPGTRLTVT.

The chain links TRBV2 to TRBJ2-1, with 11 bases matching TRBD2. Germline V CDR1 and CDR2: SNHLY, FYNNEI. CDR3 length: 17 amino acids. The J segment lost 0 bases and the V segment lost 7 bases, leaving 8 bases of the junction unmatched. Here the CDR3 DNA reads TGTGCCAGCAATCGAGATAGCGGGAGGGGCTCCTACAATGAGCAGTTCTTC. Translating it yields CASNRDSGRGSYNEQFF.

This clone was seen just once. This chain joins TRBV18 and TRBJ1-5, with 7 positions matching TRBD1. Germline trimming cut 3 bases from V and 15 bases from J; bases unmatched to any gene: 11. The CDR3 loop spans 13 amino acids. Germline values: CDR1 KGHSH, CDR2 LQKENI. The CDR3 nucleotides read TGTGCCAGCTCACCGTCCCGGGACAGAGGTTGGCATTTT. Amino acids: CASSPSRDRGWHF. The complete variable domain, with remaining parts taken from reference TRBV18 and TRBJ1-5, reads NAGVMQNPRHLVRRRGQEARLRCSPMKGHSHVYWYRQLPEEGLKFMVYLQKENIIDESGMPKERFSAEFPKEGPSILRIQQVVRGDSAAYFCASSPSRDRGWHFGDGTRLSIL.

The gene calls are TRBV11-3 and TRBJ2-7; the D gene is possibly TRBD1 (5 bases). V lost 5 bases, J lost 6 bases, and 20 bases lay in between. The CDR3 spans 15 residues. Per germline, CDR1 SGHNT and CDR2 YENEEA. CDR3 nucleotide sequence: TGTGCCAGCAGCAGGGGTTCCGAATTCCTCCTCGAGCAGTACTTC. Encoded protein: CASSRGSEFLLEQYF.